Listed here are 28 T cell receptor beta chains from one sample, sequenced in a study of blood T cells in healthy people across ages. Alongside a J-beta primer mix, a sample-barcoded 5' primer served in a second PCR lasting roughly 7 to 11 cycles. TCRdb recomputed calls from the 5' RACE reads with MiXCR, one row per CDR3 protein. The data contain hundreds of thousands of distinct CDR3 sequences, around 54% of them seen just once; the ten biggest clones take up around 37%. The sequencing sample was made of blood. The source of these receptors is a man aged 55 to 70 in good health.

This clonotype showed up just once. This chain links TRBV20-1 with TRBJ2-7; D not resolved. This CDR3 comprises 14 residues. Germline V gives CDR1 DFQATT, CDR2 SNEGSKA (reference sequence). V dropped 1 base and J dropped 0 bases, with 10 bases sitting between them. The CDR3 here is CSARASYSSYEQYF. In DNA, the CDR3 is TGCAGTGCTAGAGCGTCGTACAGCTCCTACGAGCAGTACTTC.

The J gene is TRBJ2-1, the V gene TRBV6-5, with 11 bases that match TRBD2. Germline CDR1 reads MNHEY; CDR2 reads SVGAGI. V lost 7 bases and J lost 6; bases outside the gene matches: 8. This CDR3 is built from 15 residues. Here the CDR3 reads CASKHTSGGSNEQFF. The CDR3 bases are TGTGCCAGCAAACATACTAGCGGGGGTTCCAATGAGCAGTTCTTC.

The chain carries TRBV5-6 and TRBJ1-6, with a possible D match to TRBD1 (5 bases). Trimming shortened V by 2 bases and J by 7 bases, and 19 bases separated the two germline ends. The CDR3 sequence is 17 residues long. Germline loops: CDR1 SGHDT, CDR2 YYEEEE. The CDR3 region has the DNA TGTGCCAGCAGCTTCTTGGGGGGGAGCCAAGAAAATTCACCCCTCCACTTT. Amino acids: CASSFLGGSQENSPLHF. Together with reference TRBV5-6 and TRBJ1-6, the CDR3 gives the full variable domain: DAGVTQSPTHLIKTRGQQVTLRCSPKSGHDTVSWYQQALGQGPQFIFQYYEEEERQRGNFPDRFSGHQFPNYSSELNVNALLLGDSALYLCASSFLGGSQENSPLHFGNGTRLTVT.

A word on this clonotype: One end of the junction fails to match germline, which may point to a read error. V usage is TRBV3-1 and J usage is TRBJ2-3; 10 nucleotides match TRBD1. CDR3 length: 15 amino acids. Germline-derived CDR1 and CDR2 are LGHDT and YNNKEL (reference sequence). The DNA for the CDR3 is TGCGCCAGCAGCCAAGAGGACAGGGGGACGCAGACGCAGTATTTT. Translating it yields CASSQEDRGTQTQYF.

The V call is TRBV10-3, the J call TRBJ2-3; the match to TRBD2 covers 13 bases. Germline trimming cut 2 bases from V and 2 bases from J; bases unmatched to any gene: 13. The CDR3 length is 20 residues. Germline assignment: CDR1 ENHRY and CDR2 SYGVKD. The CDR3 is CAISEVTATGTSGITDTQYF. Here the CDR3 DNA reads TGTGCCATCAGTGAGGTAACGGCGACCGGGACTAGCGGGATCACAGATACGCAGTATTTT.

The rearrangement joins TRBV28 to TRBJ2-2; D remains unclear. V lost 4 bases and J 5 bases, leaving 5 bases between the germline ends. This CDR3 is 12 amino acids long. Per germline, CDR1 MDHEN and CDR2 SYDVKM. This chain's CDR3 is CASSSGTGELFF. For the CDR3, the DNA is TGTGCCAGCAGTTCCGGAACCGGGGAGCTGTTTTTT.

The rearrangement links TRBV7-2 to TRBJ2-7; TRBD2 matches at 8 bases. Germline V gives CDR1 SGHTA, CDR2 FQGNSA. The CDR3 has 15 amino acids. The V gene end was trimmed by 4 bases and the J gene end by 1 base; junction bases not matched to a gene: 6. CDR3 nucleotides: TGTGCCAGCAGCTCCAGCGGGGGCCTATCCTACGAGCAGTACTTC. Translation gives CASSSSGGLSYEQYF.

The chain has TRBV18 and TRBJ2-3; 9 bases are a match to TRBD2. Germline trimming cut 3 bases from V and 2 bases from J; bases unmatched to any gene: 3. The CDR3 has 15 amino acids. CDR1 and CDR2 from the germline V gene are KGHSH and LQKENI. The CDR3 nucleotides read TGTGCCAGCTCACCCGAGCGGGGGGCCACAGATACGCAGTATTTT. This gives the protein CASSPERGATDTQYF.

This clonotype was observed at least ten times. The V and J genes are TRBV10-3 and TRBJ1-2, with D possibly matching TRBD1 (6 bases). V was cut by 7 bases and J by 6 bases, with 15 bases left in between. CDR1 is ENHRY, CDR2 SYGVKD, per germline. The CDR3 is 13 residues long. The CDR3 coding sequence is TGTGCCATCACTCCACGAGGGGGGAATGGCTACACCTTC. Protein sequence: CAITPRGGNGYTF.

Regarding this clonotype: At one of its ends the junction is not consistent with the germline gene, which may arise from a read error. The V gene is TRBV27, the J gene TRBJ2-4; D unresolved. This CDR3 has 16 amino acids. CDR1 is MNHEY and CDR2 is SMNVEV in the germline V gene (reference sequence). CDR3 protein: CAGSSFLGPAKNIQYF. CDR3 nucleotides: TGTGCCGGCAGCTCTTTTTTGGGTCCAGCCAAAAACATTCAGTACTTC.

This clonotype occurred a few times. CDR3 residues: CASDLPGYNEQFF. CDR3 in DNA: TGTGCCAGCGATTTACCGGGGTACAATGAGCAGTTCTTC. This chain connects TRBV9 to TRBJ2-1; D is perhaps TRBD2 (5 bases). CDR3 length: 13 amino acids. From germline, CDR1 is SGDLS and CDR2 YYNGEE. Trimming removed 7 bases at V and 4 bases at J, with 12 bases between.

This clonotype was found a few times. V is TRBV7-2 and J is TRBJ2-1, with 7 positions matching TRBD1. CDR1 is SGHTA and CDR2 is FQGNSA in the germline V gene. The CDR3 totals 13 residues. Trimming at V came to 2 bases and at J to 10 bases, leaving 5 bases not matched to a gene. In DNA, the CDR3 is TGTGCCAGCAGCTTAACAGGGGAAAAGGAGCAGTTCTTC. Translation: CASSLTGEKEQFF.

Turning to this clonotype: Germline is not matched at one junction end, which may reflect a read error. The genes are TRBV12-3 or TRBV12-4 and TRBJ2-1; 7 nucleotides line up with TRBD2. CDR3 length: 14 amino acids. The CDR3 DNA sequence: TGTGCTAGCAGTTTGATCGGGGGGTACAATGAGCAGTTCTTC. This codes for CASSLIGGYNEQFF.

V is TRBV3-1 and J is TRBJ2-2; D may correspond to TRBD1 or TRBD2 (5 bases each). There are 14 residues in the CDR3. The germline V gene encodes CDR1 LGHDT and CDR2 YNNKEL (reference sequence). V was pared by 1 base and J by 4 bases, with 7 bases between. Written as DNA, the CDR3 is TGTGCCAGCAGCCAAGGTGGGACCACCGGGGAGCTGTTTTTT. It translates to CASSQGGTTGELFF.

This clonotype has at least ten counts. This chain uses TRBV4-2 with TRBJ2-2; 7 nucleotides line up with TRBD2. This CDR3 contains 17 residues. The germline V gene has CDR1 LGHNA and CDR2 YNFKEQ. V trimming: 1 base; J trimming: 4 bases; junction bases outside the gene matches: 9. CDR3 sequence reads: CASSQAQGGGGTGELFF. The DNA for the CDR3 is TGTGCCAGCAGCCAAGCCCAGGGCGGGGGAGGCACCGGGGAGCTGTTTTTT.

The chain joins TRBV20-1 to TRBJ2-3; 10 nucleotides align to TRBD2. CDR3 length: 14 amino acids. CDR1 DFQATT and CDR2 SNEGSKA come from the germline V gene (reference sequence). J lost 0 bases, V lost 6 bases, and 3 bases had no gene match. Here the CDR3 DNA reads TGCAGTGCCCTTAGCGGGGGGAGCACAGATACGCAGTATTTT. This encodes CSALSGGSTDTQYF.

The genes are TRBV29-1 and TRBJ1-1; TRBD1 matches at 12 bases. This CDR3 has 15 amino acids. Per germline, CDR1 SQVTM and CDR2 ANQGSEA. J lost 4 bases, V lost 7 bases, and 10 bases had no gene match. The CDR3 nucleotides are TGCAGCGCCACCGGGACAGGGGGCAGGAGCACTGAAGCTTTCTTT. The encoded protein is CSATGTGGRSTEAFF.

The chain uses TRBV2 and TRBJ2-5; D unresolved. The CDR3 runs to 13 residues. The V gene's germline CDR1 is SNHLY and CDR2 FYNNEI. Between the trimmed V and J ends, which lost 3 bases and 5 bases, there was a span of 10 bases. The CDR3 protein is CASSDLARETQYF. CDR3 coding DNA: TGTGCCAGCAGTGATCTGGCACGGGAGACCCAGTACTTC. Based on the CDR3 plus reference TRBV2 and TRBJ2-5, the full variable domain is EPEVTQTPSHQVTQMGQEVILRCVPISNHLYFYWYRQILGQKVEFLVSFYNNEISEKSEIFDDQFSVERPDGSNFTLKIRSTKLEDSAMYFCASSDLARETQYFGPGTRLLVL.

V gene TRBV18 combines with J gene TRBJ2-5; TRBD1 agrees at 7 bases. The DNA end lines up better with TRBJ2-7; the J call may be wrong. Germline CDR1 KGHSH, CDR2 LQKENI. This CDR3 comprises 14 residues. The DNA for the CDR3 is TGTGCCAGCTCGTCCGGGACAGAGACTTACGAGCAGTACTTC. Translated, it gives CASSSGTETYEQYF.

This chain links TRBV9 with TRBJ1-2; the D gene is possibly TRBD1 (5 bases). Germline lookup yields CDR1 SGDLS and CDR2 YYNGEE. The V and J ends lost 0 bases and 5 bases respectively, with 14 bases between them. The CDR3 contains 15 residues. The CDR3 loop is CASSVDGREGYGYTF. CDR3 sequence (DNA): TGTGCCAGCAGCGTAGACGGCCGCGAGGGGTATGGCTACACCTTC.

In the case of this clonotype: At one of its ends the junction is not consistent with the germline gene, which may arise from a read error. CDR3: CATSRDFGTGGYGYTF. Written as DNA, the CDR3 is TGTGCTACCAGCAGAGATTTTGGGACAGGGGGTTATGGCTACACCTTC. This chain connects TRBV15 to TRBJ1-2; 11 nucleotides line up with TRBD1. From germline, CDR1 is LNHNV and CDR2 YYDKDF (reference sequence). The CDR3 covers 16 residues.

A single count supports this clonotype. The CDR3 loop reads CASSFGLGTEQFF. DNA for the CDR3: TGTGCCAGCAGCTTCGGCCTCGGGACAGAGCAGTTCTTC. This chain links TRBV5-5 with TRBJ2-1; a possible D gene is TRBD1 (6 bases). Germline V gene sequence: CDR1 SGHKS, CDR2 YYEKEE (reference sequence). V was shortened by 2 bases and J by 10 bases, with 13 bases between the two germline ends. The CDR3 is made up of 13 amino acids.

The CDR3 protein is CASSLSPQGGFNEQFF. The CDR3 DNA reads TGCGCCAGCAGCTTGTCCCCCCAGGGAGGCTTCAATGAGCAGTTCTTC. The chain joins TRBV5-1 to TRBJ2-1; tentative D call: TRBD2 (6 bases). V lost 1 base and J lost 6, with 17 bases in between. The germline gives CDR1 SGHRS, CDR2 YFSETQ. The CDR3 contains 16 residues.

The table lists this clonotype with a few counts. The chain's CDR3 is CASSPGLAVNTGELFF. The CDR3 region has the DNA TGTGCCAGCAGCCCGGGACTAGCGGTCAACACCGGGGAGCTGTTTTTT. The chain combines TRBV7-3 with TRBJ2-2; 11 nucleotides align to TRBD2. V shed 5 bases and J 2 bases; nucleotides not matched to a gene: 4. The germline V gene encodes CDR1 SGHTA and CDR2 FQGTGA. There are 16 residues in the CDR3.

Comment on this clonotype: This clone may be a read error of a much larger clone one base away. V is TRBV2 and J is TRBJ2-1; 7 positions match TRBD2. Trimming took 4 bases from V and 10 from J; bases not matched to a gene: 4. This CDR3 comprises 12 residues. CDR1 is SNHLY, CDR2 FYNNEI, per germline. CDR3 protein: CASSGSSGEQFF. CDR3 bases: TGTGCCAGCAGTGGGTCTAGCGGCGAGCAGTTCTTC.

This clonotype showed up just once. V usage is TRBV9 and J usage is TRBJ2-1; weak D call: TRBD2 (7 bases). The V gene lost 0 bases and the J gene lost 9 bases, with 22 bases spanning the gap. The CDR3 contains 17 residues. CDR1 and CDR2 (germline): SGDLS, YYNGEE. CDR3 DNA: TGTGCCAGCAGCGTAGGGGTTGAGGGGGGGGCCTTCGGTGAGCAGTTCTTC. This encodes CASSVGVEGGAFGEQFF.

The chain joins TRBV2 to TRBJ2-6; tentatively, D is TRBD2 (6 bases). The CDR3 totals 14 residues. Trimming took off 10 bases at V and 2 bases at J, with 12 bases between the two ends. Germline CDR1 reads SNHLY; CDR2 reads FYNNEI. This CDR3 is CATRRAPGANVLTF. The CDR3 DNA follows: TGTGCCACCCGGAGGGCACCTGGGGCCAACGTCCTGACTTTC.

The gene calls are TRBV5-4 and TRBJ1-6; 9 bases agree with TRBD1. The V and J ends lost 2 bases and 4 bases, in that order; junction bases with no gene match: 4. The CDR3 extends over 16 amino acids. In germline, CDR1 is SGHNT, CDR2 YYREEE (reference sequence). CDR3 protein: CASSLIGTGYNSPLHF. As DNA, the CDR3 is TGTGCCAGCAGCTTAATTGGGACAGGGTATAATTCACCCCTCCACTTT.